This T cell receptor beta chain emerged from a study of vaccination and CD4 T cells after COVID-19. An Oncomine TCR Beta short-read assay was used to sequence the DNA from cultured CD4+ T cells. Each CDR3 protein gets one entry after TCRdb re-called the PCR reads with MiXCR. Of thousands of distinct CDR3 sequences listed, about 45% are singletons. Specified treatment: roughly nine-day PBMC culture with coronavirus spike peptide pools or control peptides (ViraFEST assay). According to the study, CD4+ T cells from the unexposed donor were gathered ahead of the COVID-19 pandemic (2011-2018). A few counts support this clonotype. Its antigen is still unknown. The clonotype originates from a human donor in good health. The sequenced sample was CD4+ T cells from blood, cultured in vitro.

CDR3 bases: TGTGCCATCAGTGACGGAATGGAGGCGGCAGGTGGCTACACCTTC. Protein sequence: CAISDGMEAAGGYTF. V is TRBV10-3 and J is TRBJ1-2; D is unresolved. CDR1 and CDR2 (germline): ENHRY, SYGVKD. CDR3 length: 15 amino acids. Trimming removed 3 bases from V and 7 bases from J, with 18 bases in between.